The rows below give T cell receptor beta chains drawn from one sample of a study of shared T cell receptors in the human thymus. The protocol was immunoSEQ multiplex PCR, while the TCRdb copy is restricted to in-frame clones and leaves out a portion. The profile shows some 700,000 clones, more than 75% of them singletons. These data were also reused for a study on human thymus T cells.

The sample comprised thymocytes. The origin of the receptors is a boy in the first two years of life with a congenital heart defect. The conserved cysteine and the conserved F or W are not part of the CDR3 here. The order of the fields is J gene, V gene, CDR3 protein.

J gene: TRBJ2-3; V gene: TRBV28; CDR3 protein: ASAPSVYGMDTQY
J gene: TRBJ1-5; V gene: TRBV27; CDR3 protein: ASSRAYSNQPQH
J gene: TRBJ1-2; V gene: TRBV28; CDR3 protein: ASSSKRTGGGYT
J gene: TRBJ2-1; V gene: TRBV11-2; CDR3 protein: ASSLAQGQHNEQF
J gene: TRBJ2-7; V gene: TRBV18; CDR3 protein: ASSPRKDIGYEQY
J gene: TRBJ1-1; V gene: TRBV6-4; CDR3 protein: ASSDSGGGRNTEAF
J gene: TRBJ2-3; V gene: TRBV30; CDR3 protein: AWTETSGGSTDTQY
J gene: TRBJ2-7; V gene: TRBV25-1; CDR3 protein: ASGGRQGHEQY
J gene: TRBJ2-7; V gene: TRBV15; CDR3 protein: ATSTPGLAGGAPHEQY
J gene: TRBJ1-2; V gene: TRBV18; CDR3 protein: ASSPQYRGRGYT
J gene: TRBJ2-1; V gene: TRBV19; CDR3 protein: ASSIGGLHNEQF
J gene: TRBJ2-1; V gene: TRBV7-9; CDR3 protein: ASSGQKEGGRYYNEQF
J gene: TRBJ1-2; V gene: TRBV10-3; CDR3 protein: AIREGQGAYGYT
J gene: TRBJ1-5; V gene: TRBV27; CDR3 protein: ASSLTENQPQH
J gene: TRBJ2-7; V gene: TRBV7-2; CDR3 protein: ASSSLDAGGGDEQY
J gene: TRBJ2-1; V gene: TRBV7-8; CDR3 protein: ASSLVGGGRYNEQF
J gene: TRBJ2-6; V gene: TRBV15; CDR3 protein: ATSRDSGEGWVSGANVLT
J gene: TRBJ2-5; V gene: TRBV6-5; CDR3 protein: ASSYVVAGSETQY
J gene: TRBJ2-3; V gene: TRBV27; CDR3 protein: ASRGRRGGDTQY
J gene: TRBJ2-2; V gene: TRBV9; CDR3 protein: ASSGQGPGNTGELF
J gene: TRBJ2-7; V gene: TRBV5-4; CDR3 protein: ASSASTSGIGYEQY
J gene: TRBJ2-5; V gene: TRBV18; CDR3 protein: ASSPLQGTPGETQY
J gene: TRBJ2-7; V gene: TRBV28; CDR3 protein: ASSSTLTGGYEQY
J gene: TRBJ2-3; V gene: TRBV29-1; CDR3 protein: SVEGTSGRWGKGEAHTDTQY
J gene: TRBJ1-2; V gene: TRBV10-1; CDR3 protein: ASSKAGKYGYT
J gene: TRBJ2-1; V gene: TRBV11-2; CDR3 protein: ASSWGTGIGSSYNEQF
J gene: TRBJ1-4; V gene: TRBV5-5; CDR3 protein: ASGEQGADEKLF
J gene: TRBJ2-7; V gene: TRBV18; CDR3 protein: ASSEPGHSYEQY
J gene: TRBJ2-1; V gene: TRBV6-4; CDR3 protein: ASSQSGTSGNNEQF
J gene: TRBJ2-7; V gene: TRBV10-3; CDR3 protein: AIRGDSRLAGSGEQY
J gene: TRBJ1-1; V gene: TRBV27; CDR3 protein: ASSLCGQGGSNTEAF
J gene: TRBJ2-3; V gene: TRBV6-5; CDR3 protein: ASSCRLAGGTDTQY
J gene: TRBJ2-3; V gene: TRBV29-1; CDR3 protein: SVDDRSPDTQY
J gene: TRBJ2-7; V gene: TRBV5-8; CDR3 protein: ASSLPGTSGRRGSYEQY
J gene: TRBJ2-3; V gene: TRBV25-1; CDR3 protein: ASSEVADGTDTQY
J gene: TRBJ2-7; V gene: TRBV21-1; CDR3 protein: ASSTSGAWDEQY
J gene: TRBJ1-6; V gene: TRBV10-3; CDR3 protein: AISRDGAPLH
J gene: TRBJ2-5; V gene: TRBV11-2; CDR3 protein: ASSPPRPGLHPVETQY
J gene: TRBJ1-1; V gene: TRBV6-5; CDR3 protein: ASSYSYGNGNTEAF
J gene: TRBJ2-1; V gene: TRBV25-1; CDR3 protein: ASSEAAGGERNEQF
J gene: TRBJ2-7; V gene: TRBV5-4; CDR3 protein: ASSLDIPPYEQY
J gene: TRBJ2-1; V gene: TRBV4-2; CDR3 protein: ASSQDHYNEQF